This T cell receptor beta chain comes out of a study of blood T cell repertoires in COVID-19. Germline lookup yields CDR1 SGHDN and CDR2 FVKESK. The CDR3 contains 15 residues. Trimming took 4 bases from V and 3 from J, leaving 16 bases between them. Method: immunoSEQ multiplex PCR; TCRdb's copy keeps in-frame clones and lacks some. The sample yields 310,000 or so clones, 70% to 90% seen once. This chain uses TRBV14 with TRBJ2-7, with D possibly TRBD1 on 6 matching bases. The clonotype originates from a woman aged 18-29 years who had recovered from COVID-19. The material sequenced was PBMCs or T cells enriched from blood (not recorded which). Here the CDR3 DNA reads TGTGCCAGCAGCCTCCAGGGACACCGTAGCTACGAGCAGTACTTC. Amino acids: CASSLQGHRSYEQYF.